A single sample is the source of the 28 T cell receptor beta chains below, sequenced in a study of shared T cell receptors in the human thymus. TCRdb's copy holds only in-frame clones and misses some; the assay was immunoSEQ multiplex PCR. The sample contains some 720,000 clones, roughly 90% of which appear only once. These records were also assigned to another study, of human thymus T cells.

The sequencing input was thymocytes. Every receptor here comes from a boy less than two years old with a congenital heart defect.

V and J are TRBV5-1 and TRBJ2-1; TRBD2 agrees at 11 bases. The CDR3 runs 15 residues. With V trimmed by 4 bases and J by 8 bases, 8 bases remained unmatched. Germline V gives CDR1 SGHRS, CDR2 YFSETQ. CDR3: CASSLSGRAKDEQFF. In nucleotides, the CDR3 is TGCGCCAGCAGCCTTAGCGGGAGGGCCAAAGATGAGCAGTTCTTC.

CDR3 sequence: CASSEEGQVNQPQHF. In DNA, the CDR3 is TGTGCCAGCAGTGAAGAGGGACAGGTAAATCAGCCCCAGCATTTT. The J gene is TRBJ1-5, the V gene TRBV2; 8 bases line up with TRBD1. CDR1 and CDR2 (germline): SNHLY, FYNNEI. V shed 1 base and J 4 bases; nucleotides not matched to a gene: 3. The CDR3 loop spans 15 amino acids.

This chain connects TRBV12-5 to TRBJ2-5, with TRBD2 matching 7 bases. The CDR3 is made up of 14 amino acids. CDR1 is LGHNT, CDR2 FRNRAP, per germline. J gave up 5 bases and V 1 base, and 4 bases lay outside the gene matches. In nucleotides, the CDR3 is TGTGCTAGTGGTTTGGGCGGGAGCTGTGAGACCCAGTACTTC. Its protein is CASGLGGSCETQYF.

On this clone itself: Other DNA sequences in the sample encode the same CDR3. The rearrangement links TRBV20-1 to TRBJ1-1; D remains unclear. The V and J ends lost 6 bases and 5 bases respectively, with 4 bases between them. From germline, CDR1 is DFQATT and CDR2 SNEGSKA (reference sequence). This CDR3 comprises 9 residues. The CDR3 spells CSAGTEAFF. For the CDR3, the DNA is TGCAGTGCCGGGACTGAAGCTTTCTTT.

V and J are TRBV27 and TRBJ1-5; D is uncertain. This CDR3 has 13 residues. Trimming removed 5 bases at V and 7 bases at J, with 12 bases between. Germline values: CDR1 MNHEY, CDR2 SMNVEV (reference sequence). The CDR3 DNA reads as TGTGCCAGCAGTGCGGCCGTAGGACAGCCCCAGCATTTT. Translation gives CASSAAVGQPQHF.

J is TRBJ2-7 and V is TRBV5-4; 13 bases fit TRBD2. Germline V lookup: CDR1 SGHNT, CDR2 YYREEE (reference sequence). The CDR3 spans 17 residues. The V and J ends lost 2 bases and 1 base, in that order; junction bases with no gene match: 6. The CDR3 nucleotides are TGTGCCAGCAGCTTAGGACTAGCGGGAGCCCATTCCTACGAGCAGTACTTC. It specifies CASSLGLAGAHSYEQYF.

V usage is TRBV10-1 and J usage is TRBJ1-5; tentatively, D is TRBD1 (5 bases). V lost 2 bases and J 5 bases, leaving 7 bases between the germline ends. From germline, CDR1 is WNHNN and CDR2 SYGVQD (reference sequence). This CDR3 spans 13 amino acids. The CDR3 sequence: CASSENRYQPQHF. The CDR3 bases are TGCGCCAGCAGTGAGAACAGGTATCAGCCCCAGCATTTT.

This chain joins TRBV25-1 and TRBJ2-1; D might be TRBD1 (6 bases). V shed 1 base and J shed 7 bases, with 14 bases lying between them. Germline values: CDR1 MGHDK, CDR2 SYGVNS. This CDR3 region has 15 residues. CDR3 sequence (DNA): TGTGCCAGCAGTGAATTGGGGGCCCCCGCGAATGAGCAGTTCTTC. Protein: CASSELGAPANEQFF.

The chain links TRBV30 to TRBJ2-3; 7 nucleotides match TRBD2. The V and J ends lost 0 bases and 0 bases, in that order; junction bases with no gene match: 21. Germline V gene lookup returns CDR1 GTSNPN and CDR2 SVGIG (reference sequence). The CDR3 has 21 residues. CDR3 DNA sequence: TGTGCCTGGAGTGTACCGGGGCGGGGGAGAGCGGAATCCTCTAGCACAGATACGCAGTATTTT. As protein: CAWSVPGRGRAESSSTDTQYF. The whole variable domain, remainder taken from reference TRBV30 and TRBJ2-3, is SQTIHQWPATLVQPVGSPLSLECTVEGTSNPNLYWYRQAAGRGLQLLFYSVGIGQISSEVPQNLSASRPQDRQFILSSKKLLLSDSGFYLCAWSVPGRGRAESSSTDTQYFGPGTRLTVL.

The chain has TRBV29-1 and TRBJ2-5; D perhaps matches TRBD1 (5 bases). The germline V gene encodes CDR1 SQVTM and CDR2 ANQGSEA. There are 13 residues in the CDR3. Between the trimmed V and J ends, which lost 4 bases and 3 bases, there was a span of 12 bases. The CDR3 nucleotides are TGCAGCGTTGGGGGCAGGCAAGAAGAGACCCAGTACTTC. Protein: CSVGGRQEETQYF.

The rearrangement links TRBV28 to TRBJ2-5, with a tentative D call TRBD2 (6 bases). Near its end, the DNA agrees better with TRBJ2-7, so the J call may be wrong. The germline gives CDR1 MDHEN, CDR2 SYDVKM. This CDR3 has 15 residues. The CDR3 here is CASSFQEGWGYEQYF. In DNA, the CDR3 is TGTGCCAGCAGTTTCCAGGAGGGATGGGGCTACGAGCAGTACTTC.

This chain uses TRBV6-6 with TRBJ2-1; D possibly corresponds to TRBD2 (6 bases). The CDR3 totals 16 residues. Trimming removed 0 bases from V and 4 bases from J, with 13 bases in between. The germline V gene encodes CDR1 MNHNY and CDR2 SVGAGI (reference sequence). The chain's CDR3 is CASSYSTSRKYNEQFF. The DNA of the CDR3 is TGTGCCAGCAGTTACTCGACTAGTAGAAAGTACAATGAGCAGTTCTTC.

This clone was seen a single time. The chain has TRBV10-1 and TRBJ1-2, with 7 bases matching TRBD1. The CDR3 extends over 14 amino acids. The junction had 7 bases not matched to a gene; V was cut back by 3 bases and J by 6 bases. Germline V CDR1 and CDR2: WNHNN, SYGVQD (reference sequence). The CDR3 spells CASSEGQGGDGYTF. The CDR3 DNA is TGCGCCAGCAGTGAAGGCCAGGGGGGCGATGGCTACACCTTC.

The chain has TRBV2 and TRBJ2-3; a possible D gene is TRBD2 (5 bases). The CDR3 is made up of 15 amino acids. Trimming stripped 6 bases from V and 8 bases from J, with 21 bases between. From germline, CDR1 is SNHLY and CDR2 FYNNEI. The CDR3 region is CASSPKPGPRGTQYF. In DNA form, the CDR3 reads TGTGCCAGCAGCCCTAAGCCAGGCCCACGGGGTACGCAGTATTTT.

This chain links TRBV7-2 with TRBJ2-7, with 7 positions matching TRBD2. Trimming removed 0 bases from V and 4 bases from J; junction bases left unmatched: 12. Germline CDR1 SGHTA, CDR2 FQGNSA. This CDR3 is 17 amino acids long. For the CDR3, the DNA is TGTGCCAGCAGCTTAGCCCCCAGCGGGGTAGCCATTTACGAGCAGTACTTC. Translation gives CASSLAPSGVAIYEQYF. Drawing the rest from reference TRBV7-2 and TRBJ2-7, the complete variable domain is GAGVSQSPSNKVTEKGKDVELRCDPISGHTALYWYRQSLGQGLEFLIYFQGNSAPDKSGLPSDRFSAERTGGSVSTLTIQRTQQEDSAVYLCASSLAPSGVAIYEQYFGPGTRLTVT.

The rearrangement joins TRBV15 to TRBJ1-3; the match to TRBD1 covers 9 bases. The CDR3 is made up of 20 amino acids. The germline V gene encodes CDR1 LNHNV and CDR2 YYDKDF (reference sequence). Trimming took 5 bases from V and 4 from J; bases not matched to a gene: 21. The CDR3 DNA follows: TGTGCCACCAGCCAACCACATAGCCATACAGGGGGCGTAAGGGGAAACACCATATATTTT. It yields the protein CATSQPHSHTGGVRGNTIYF.

This chain links TRBV12-2 with TRBJ2-7; TRBD1 is the table's D call, not checked against the DNA. TRBV12-2 constitutes a pseudogene. The CDR3 is 16 amino acids. The CDR3 reads CASRLEPGGTSYEQYF. The CDR3 nucleotides read TGTGCAAGTCGCTTAGAGCCAGGGGGTACCTCCTACGAGCAGTACTTC.

This clone was seen a single time. This sequence joins TRBV5-8 and TRBJ2-1; 9 nucleotides match TRBD2. The germline V gene has CDR1 SGHTS and CDR2 YDEGEE. This CDR3 is 16 amino acids long. V trimming: 1 base; J trimming: 3 bases; junction bases outside the gene matches: 5. In DNA form, the CDR3 reads TGTGCCAGCAGCTTGAACCCTAGCGGGGACTACAATGAGCAGTTCTTC. Protein sequence: CASSLNPSGDYNEQFF. Filled out from reference TRBV5-8 and TRBJ2-1, the complete variable domain reads EAGVTQSPTHLIKTRGQQATLRCSPISGHTSVYWYQQALGLGLQFLLWYDEGEERNRGNFPPRFSGRQFPNYSSELNVNALELEDSALYLCASSLNPSGDYNEQFFGPGTRLTVL.

The rearrangement links TRBV25-1 to TRBJ2-1; possibly TRBD1 for D (6 bases). Germline V lookup: CDR1 MGHDK, CDR2 SYGVNS. The V end was cut by 6 bases, the J end by 4 bases, with 19 bases between. This CDR3 region has 16 residues. CDR3 protein: CASRKGHPGVYNEQFF. CDR3 bases: TGTGCCAGCAGGAAGGGACACCCCGGAGTTTACAATGAGCAGTTCTTC.

The CDR3 DNA is TGTGCCAGCAGCTTCGAAGGGGTGGGCTCCTACGAGCAGTACTTC. Its protein product is CASSFEGVGSYEQYF. J is TRBJ2-7 and V is TRBV5-4; TRBD1 is a possible D gene (5 bases). Germline-derived CDR1 and CDR2 are SGHNT and YYREEE (reference sequence). This CDR3 has 15 amino acids. V dropped 2 bases and J dropped 0 bases, with 12 bases sitting between them.

This clone showed up just a few times. The rearrangement links TRBV5-6 to TRBJ2-6; D gene unclear. From germline, CDR1 is SGHDT and CDR2 YYEEEE. The V gene lost 6 bases and the J gene lost 2 bases, with 6 bases spanning the gap. The CDR3 is made up of 13 amino acids. The CDR3 bases are TGTGCCAGCAACCGGGCTGGGGCCAACGTCCTGACTTTC. It codes for CASNRAGANVLTF.

This chain links TRBV6-5 with TRBJ2-3; D perhaps matches TRBD2 (6 bases). The CDR3 is made up of 14 amino acids. Germline-derived CDR1 and CDR2 are MNHEY and SVGAGI. Trimming left V 6 bases short and J 4 bases short, with 14 bases between. The CDR3 region is CASRRRGNPDTQYF. Written as DNA, the CDR3 is TGTGCCAGCAGACGACGCGGGAACCCAGATACGCAGTATTTT.

Only one count was recorded for this clone. The chain joins TRBV4-1 to TRBJ2-5; the D gene is possibly TRBD1 (5 bases). This CDR3 is 15 amino acids long. CDR1 and CDR2 (germline): MGHRA, YSYEKL. Deletions cut 0 bases from V and 4 bases from J, with 12 bases between. The CDR3 reads CASSQETGGGETQYF. The DNA for the CDR3 is TGCGCCAGCAGCCAAGAAACAGGCGGCGGAGAGACCCAGTACTTC.

The CDR3 reads CASSSTGSSSSYEQYF. The CDR3 bases are TGTGCCAGCAGTTCGACAGGGTCCTCTTCCTCCTACGAGCAGTACTTC. The chain uses TRBV7-9 and TRBJ2-7, with TRBD1 matching over 7 bases. The CDR3 has 16 amino acids. The trim removed 6 bases at V and 0 bases at J, leaving 11 bases unmatched. Germline V gene data show CDR1 as SEHNR and CDR2 as FQNEAQ (reference sequence).

V gene TRBV27 combines with J gene TRBJ2-5; no firm D call. The CDR3 loop spans 16 amino acids. The ends were cut back, 2 bases at V and 5 bases at J, with 18 bases in the middle. CDR1 is MNHEY and CDR2 is SMNVEV in the germline V gene (reference sequence). The CDR3 loop is CASSLAGTRDAETQYF. CDR3 nucleotides: TGTGCCAGCAGTTTAGCAGGCACCCGTGATGCGGAGACCCAGTACTTC.

The V gene is TRBV11-2, the J gene TRBJ2-7; the match to TRBD1 covers 7 bases. Germline values: CDR1 SGHAT, CDR2 FQNNGV. The CDR3 extends over 16 amino acids. The V segment lost 2 bases and the J segment 2 bases; nucleotides outside the gene matches: 9. This chain's CDR3 is CASSLKDRLRTYEQYF. The CDR3 DNA is TGTGCCAGCAGCTTAAAGGACAGGCTGAGAACCTACGAGCAGTACTTC.

The rearrangement links TRBV11-2 to TRBJ2-7, with 7 bases fitting TRBD2. Germline-derived CDR1 and CDR2 are SGHAT and FQNNGV. Losses at the gene ends were 5 bases for V and 7 bases for J; bases not matched to a gene: 20. The CDR3 has 17 residues. The chain's CDR3 is CASSPRGLVGGPGEQYF. CDR3 DNA: TGTGCCAGCAGCCCGAGGGGTTTGGTGGGAGGGCCCGGGGAGCAGTACTTC. Full variable domain (outside the CDR3, taken from reference TRBV11-2 and TRBJ2-7): EAGVAQSPRYKIIEKRQSVAFWCNPISGHATLYWYQQILGQGPKLLIQFQNNGVVDDSQLPKDRFSAERLKGVDSTLKIQPAKLEDSAVYLCASSPRGLVGGPGEQYFGPGTRLTVT.

The chain recombines TRBV7-2 with TRBJ1-2, with 8 bases identical to TRBD1. The junction had 4 bases not matched to a gene; V was cut back by 5 bases and J by 5 bases. The CDR3 totals 13 residues. The germline gives CDR1 SGHTA, CDR2 FQGNSA. CDR3 sequence (DNA): TGTGCCAGCAGCCCAGGGGGCCATTATGGCTACACCTTC. It specifies CASSPGGHYGYTF.